The source of this TCR beta chain is a study of regulatory T cells in long-lasting Graves disease. General study findings and limits: Relative to new patients (roughly 900), persistent patients exhibited greater sharing of public clonotypes (around 2,700). A limited number of samples was an acknowledged limitation.

HTBI primers from iRepertoire and Arm-PCR of CDR3 regions yielded the TCR beta libraries. Each CDR3 protein is one row after TCRdb ran MiXCR on the multiplex PCR reads. The top ten clones hold over 8.5% of a sample with 440,000 or so distinct CDR3 sequences, about 17% of them seen once. Documented time point: newly diagnosed GD, antithyroid drugs for less than 3 months. The TCR library was made from RNA extracted from PBMCs. There are a few counts of this clonotype. Its antigen is not identified. CDR1 SEHNR and CDR2 FQNEAQ come from the germline V gene (reference sequence). V lost 10 bases and J 8 bases, leaving 30 bases between the germline ends. The CDR3 is 17 amino acids. The sample also formed part of further work on T cells in Graves' hyperthyroidism and ophthalmopathy. That work states: Most expanded thyroid clonotypes above 0.001 recurred in blood. The model identified upcoming ophthalmopathy a median approximately seven months ahead of onset.

The sequence derives from a woman aged 30 to 39 with Graves disease. The chain uses TRBV7-9 and TRBJ2-1; D is possibly TRBD2 (5 bases). The sample in question was peripheral blood mononuclear cells (PBMCs), obtained at new diagnosis, from a patient treated with antithyroid drugs. CDR3 in amino acids: CATRIGLLASSPDEQFF. Here the CDR3 DNA reads TGTGCCACCAGAATAGGATTGCTAGCTTCTTCCCCCGATGAGCAGTTCTTC.